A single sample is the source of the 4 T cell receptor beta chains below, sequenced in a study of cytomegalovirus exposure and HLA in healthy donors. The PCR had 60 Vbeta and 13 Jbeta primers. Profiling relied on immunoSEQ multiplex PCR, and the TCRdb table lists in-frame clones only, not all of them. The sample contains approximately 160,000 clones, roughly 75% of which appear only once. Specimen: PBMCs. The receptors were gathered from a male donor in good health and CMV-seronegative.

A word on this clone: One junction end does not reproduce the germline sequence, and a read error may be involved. The CDR3 reads CASSLAEARF. CDR3 in DNA: TGTGCCAGCAGCTTGGCTGAGGCGCGCTTC. The chain couples TRBV2 to TRBJ2-7; D uncertain. Germline V gene data show CDR1 as SNHLY and CDR2 as FYNNEI. The CDR3 extends over 10 amino acids.

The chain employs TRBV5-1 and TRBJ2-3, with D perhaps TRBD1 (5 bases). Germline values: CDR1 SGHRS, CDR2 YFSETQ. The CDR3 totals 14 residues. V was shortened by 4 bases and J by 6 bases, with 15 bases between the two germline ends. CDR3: CASSTGHLRDTQYF. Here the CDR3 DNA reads TGCGCCAGCAGCACAGGACACCTACGGGATACGCAGTATTTT.

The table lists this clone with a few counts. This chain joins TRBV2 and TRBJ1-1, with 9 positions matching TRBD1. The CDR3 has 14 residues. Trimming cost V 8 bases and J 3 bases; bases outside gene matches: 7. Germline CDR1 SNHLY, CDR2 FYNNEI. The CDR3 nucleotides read TGTGCCAGCTGTTTAACAGGGGGCTACACTGAAGCTTTCTTT. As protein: CASCLTGGYTEAFF.

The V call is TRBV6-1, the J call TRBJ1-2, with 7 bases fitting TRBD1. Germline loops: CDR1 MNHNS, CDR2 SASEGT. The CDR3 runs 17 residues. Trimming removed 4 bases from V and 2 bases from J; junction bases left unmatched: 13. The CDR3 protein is CASSVTPGTAKNYGYTF. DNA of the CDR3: TGTGCCAGCAGTGTTACTCCCGGGACAGCCAAAAACTATGGCTACACCTTC.